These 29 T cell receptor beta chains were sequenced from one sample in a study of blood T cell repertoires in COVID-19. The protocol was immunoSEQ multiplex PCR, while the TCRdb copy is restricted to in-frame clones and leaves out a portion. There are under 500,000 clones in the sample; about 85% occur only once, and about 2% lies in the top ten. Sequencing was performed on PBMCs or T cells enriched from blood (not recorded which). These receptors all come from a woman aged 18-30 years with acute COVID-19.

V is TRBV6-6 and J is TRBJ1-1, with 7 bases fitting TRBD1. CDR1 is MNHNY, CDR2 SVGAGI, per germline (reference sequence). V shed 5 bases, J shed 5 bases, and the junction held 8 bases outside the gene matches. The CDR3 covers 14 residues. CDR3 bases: TGTGCCAGCAGTAGAGGGGGCCTGTCGACTGAAGCTTTCTTT. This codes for CASSRGGLSTEAFF.

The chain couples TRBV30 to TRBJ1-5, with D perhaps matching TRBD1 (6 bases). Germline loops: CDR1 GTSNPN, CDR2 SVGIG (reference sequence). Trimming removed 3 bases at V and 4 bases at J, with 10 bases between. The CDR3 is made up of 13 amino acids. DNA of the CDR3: TGTGCCTGGAGCGCCGGGACAAATCAGCCCCAGCATTTT. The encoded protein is CAWSAGTNQPQHF.

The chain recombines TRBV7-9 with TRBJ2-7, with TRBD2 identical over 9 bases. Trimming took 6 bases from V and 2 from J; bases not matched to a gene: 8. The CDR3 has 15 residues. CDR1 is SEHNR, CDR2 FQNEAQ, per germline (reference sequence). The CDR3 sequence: CASSATPSGTYEQYF. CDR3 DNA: TGTGCCAGCAGTGCTACGCCTAGCGGGACCTACGAGCAGTACTTC.

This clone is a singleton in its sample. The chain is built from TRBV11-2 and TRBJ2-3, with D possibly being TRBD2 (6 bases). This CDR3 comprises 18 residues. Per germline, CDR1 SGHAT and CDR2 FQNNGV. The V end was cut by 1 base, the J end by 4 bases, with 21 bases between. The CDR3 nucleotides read TGTGCCAGCAGCTTAGGTCTGAGCGGGCCGACGTTATCAGATACGCAGTATTTT. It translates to CASSLGLSGPTLSDTQYF.

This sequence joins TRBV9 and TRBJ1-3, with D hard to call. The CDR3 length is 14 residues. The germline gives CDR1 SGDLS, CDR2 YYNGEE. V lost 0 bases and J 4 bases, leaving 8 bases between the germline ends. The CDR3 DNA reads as TGTGCCAGCAGCGTAGTGTCTGGCGGAAACACCATATATTTT. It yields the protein CASSVVSGGNTIYF.

The CDR3 DNA sequence: TGTGCCAGCAGTTTATCGAAGGGGGTTGGAAACACCATATATTTT. Its protein product is CASSLSKGVGNTIYF. The chain uses TRBV27 and TRBJ1-3, with D possibly being TRBD1 (6 bases). The CDR3 extends over 15 amino acids. Germline V gene sequence: CDR1 MNHEY, CDR2 SMNVEV (reference sequence). Trimming left V 0 bases short and J 3 bases short, with 9 bases between.

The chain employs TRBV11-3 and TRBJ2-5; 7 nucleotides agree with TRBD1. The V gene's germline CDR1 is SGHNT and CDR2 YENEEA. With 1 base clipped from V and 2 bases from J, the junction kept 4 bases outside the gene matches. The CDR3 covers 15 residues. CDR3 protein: CASSLGTRGQETQYF. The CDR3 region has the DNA TGTGCCAGCAGCTTAGGAACCAGGGGGCAAGAGACCCAGTACTTC.

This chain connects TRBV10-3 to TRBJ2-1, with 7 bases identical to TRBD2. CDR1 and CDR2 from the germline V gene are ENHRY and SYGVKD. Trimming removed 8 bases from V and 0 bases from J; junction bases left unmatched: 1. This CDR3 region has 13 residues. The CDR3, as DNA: TGTGCCATCGGGGGGGTCTCCTACAATGAGCAGTTCTTC. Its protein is CAIGGVSYNEQFF.

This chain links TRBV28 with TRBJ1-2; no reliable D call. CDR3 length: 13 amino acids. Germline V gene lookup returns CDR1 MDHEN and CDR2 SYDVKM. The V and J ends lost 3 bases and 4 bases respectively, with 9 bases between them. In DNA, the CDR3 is TGTGCCAGCAGTTTTTCCGCGGGCTATGGCTACACCTTC. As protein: CASSFSAGYGYTF.

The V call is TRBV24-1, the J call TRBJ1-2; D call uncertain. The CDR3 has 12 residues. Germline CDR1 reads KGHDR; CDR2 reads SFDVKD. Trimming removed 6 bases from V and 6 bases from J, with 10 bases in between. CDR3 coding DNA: TGTGCCACCAGTTTGGGAGGGAATGGCTACACCTTC. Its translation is CATSLGGNGYTF.

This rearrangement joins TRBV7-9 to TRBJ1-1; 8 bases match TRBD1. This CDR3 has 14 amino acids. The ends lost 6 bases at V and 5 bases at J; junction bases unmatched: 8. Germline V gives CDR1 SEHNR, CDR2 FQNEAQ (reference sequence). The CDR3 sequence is CASSPGGAQTEAFF. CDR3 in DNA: TGTGCCAGCAGTCCAGGGGGCGCGCAGACTGAAGCTTTCTTT. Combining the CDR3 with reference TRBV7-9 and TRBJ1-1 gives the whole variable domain DTGVSQNPRHKITKRGQNVTFRCDPISEHNRLYWYRQTLGQGPEFLTYFQNEAQLEKSRLLSDRFSAERPKGSFSTLEIQRTEQGDSAMYLCASSPGGAQTEAFFGQGTRLTVV.

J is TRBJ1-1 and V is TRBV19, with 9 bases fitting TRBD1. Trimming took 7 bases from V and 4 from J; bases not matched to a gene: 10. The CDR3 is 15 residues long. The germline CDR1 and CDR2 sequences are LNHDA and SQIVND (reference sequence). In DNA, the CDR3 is TGTGCCAGTAAGGGGGACAGGGCGGCACGCACTGAAGCTTTCTTT. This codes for CASKGDRAARTEAFF. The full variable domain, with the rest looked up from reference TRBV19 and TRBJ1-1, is DGGITQSPKYLFRKEGQNVTLSCEQNLNHDAMYWYRQDPGQGLRLIYYSQIVNDFQKGDIAEGYSVSREKKESFPLTVTSAQKNPTAFYLCASKGDRAARTEAFFGQGTRLTVV.

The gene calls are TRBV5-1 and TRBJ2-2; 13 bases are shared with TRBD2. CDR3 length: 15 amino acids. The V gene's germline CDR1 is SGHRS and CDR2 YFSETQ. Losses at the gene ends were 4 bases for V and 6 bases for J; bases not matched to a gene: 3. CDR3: CASSPGLAGSGELFF. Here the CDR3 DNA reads TGCGCCAGCAGCCCGGGACTAGCGGGGTCCGGGGAGCTGTTTTTT.

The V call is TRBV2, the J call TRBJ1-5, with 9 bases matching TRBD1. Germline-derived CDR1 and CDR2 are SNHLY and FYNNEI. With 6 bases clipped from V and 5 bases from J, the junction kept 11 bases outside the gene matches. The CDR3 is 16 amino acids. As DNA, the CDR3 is TGTGCCAGCAGGGACAACCGGGACAGGGTGCATCAGCCCCAGCATTTT. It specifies CASRDNRDRVHQPQHF.

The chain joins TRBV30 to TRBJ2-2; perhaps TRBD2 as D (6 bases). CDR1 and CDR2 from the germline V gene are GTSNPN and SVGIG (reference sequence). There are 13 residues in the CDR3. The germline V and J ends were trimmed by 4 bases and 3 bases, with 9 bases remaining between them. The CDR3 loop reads CAWNGGDTGELFF. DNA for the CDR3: TGTGCCTGGAATGGAGGGGACACCGGGGAGCTGTTTTTT.

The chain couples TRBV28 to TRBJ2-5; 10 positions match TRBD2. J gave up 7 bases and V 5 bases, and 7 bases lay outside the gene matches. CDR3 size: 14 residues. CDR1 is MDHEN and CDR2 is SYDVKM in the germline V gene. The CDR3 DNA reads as TGTGCCAGCAGTGTAGCGGGAGGCCTTGGGACCCAGTACTTC. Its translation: CASSVAGGLGTQYF. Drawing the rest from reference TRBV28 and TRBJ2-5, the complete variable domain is DVKVTQSSRYLVKRTGEKVFLECVQDMDHENMFWYRQDPGLGLRLIYFSYDVKMKEKGDIPEGYSVSREKKERFSLILESASTNQTSMYLCASSVAGGLGTQYFGPGTRLLVL.

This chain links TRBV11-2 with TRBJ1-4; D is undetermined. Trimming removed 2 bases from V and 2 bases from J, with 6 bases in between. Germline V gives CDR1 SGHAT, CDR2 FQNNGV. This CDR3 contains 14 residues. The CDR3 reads CASSLTPTNEKLFF. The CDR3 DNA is TGTGCCAGCAGCTTAACTCCGACTAATGAAAAACTGTTTTTT. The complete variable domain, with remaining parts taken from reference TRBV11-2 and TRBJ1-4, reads EAGVAQSPRYKIIEKRQSVAFWCNPISGHATLYWYQQILGQGPKLLIQFQNNGVVDDSQLPKDRFSAERLKGVDSTLKIQPAKLEDSAVYLCASSLTPTNEKLFFGSGTQLSVL.

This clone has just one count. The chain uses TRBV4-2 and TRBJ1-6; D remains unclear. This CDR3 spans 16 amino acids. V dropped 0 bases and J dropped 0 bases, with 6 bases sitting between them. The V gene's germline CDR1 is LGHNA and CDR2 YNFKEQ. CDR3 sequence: CASSQDLSSYNSPLHF. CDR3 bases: TGTGCCAGCAGCCAAGATCTGAGCTCCTATAATTCACCCCTCCACTTT.

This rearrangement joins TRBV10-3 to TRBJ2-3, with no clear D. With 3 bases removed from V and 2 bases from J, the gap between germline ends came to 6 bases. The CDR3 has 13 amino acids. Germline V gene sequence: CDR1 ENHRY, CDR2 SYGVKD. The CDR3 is CAISDDITDTQYF. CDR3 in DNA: TGTGCCATCAGTGACGACATCACAGATACGCAGTATTTT.

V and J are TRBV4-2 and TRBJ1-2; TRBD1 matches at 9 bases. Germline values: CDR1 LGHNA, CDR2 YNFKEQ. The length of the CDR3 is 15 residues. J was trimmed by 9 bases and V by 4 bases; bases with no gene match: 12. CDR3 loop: CASSRRNTGGDSYTF. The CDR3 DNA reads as TGTGCCAGCAGCCGGCGAAACACAGGGGGCGATAGCTACACCTTC.

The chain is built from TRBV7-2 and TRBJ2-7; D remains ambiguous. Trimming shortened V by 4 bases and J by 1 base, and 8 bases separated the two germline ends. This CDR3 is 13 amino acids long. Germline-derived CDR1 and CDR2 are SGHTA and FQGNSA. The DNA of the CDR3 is TGTGCCAGCAGCTCTAGTCCGTCCTACGAGCAGTACTTC. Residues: CASSSSPSYEQYF.

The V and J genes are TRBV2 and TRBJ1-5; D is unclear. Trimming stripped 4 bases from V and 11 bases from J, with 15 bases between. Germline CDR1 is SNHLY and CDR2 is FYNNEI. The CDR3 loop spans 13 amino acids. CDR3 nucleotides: TGTGCCAGCAGTGTTGGAGCCCCGGGGTCCCAGCATTTT. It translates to CASSVGAPGSQHF.

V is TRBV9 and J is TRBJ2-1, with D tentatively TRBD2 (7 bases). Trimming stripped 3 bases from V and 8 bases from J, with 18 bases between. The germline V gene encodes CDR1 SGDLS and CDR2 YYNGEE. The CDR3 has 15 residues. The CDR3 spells CASSALRGALHEQFF. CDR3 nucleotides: TGTGCCAGCAGCGCGCTTCGGGGGGCCCTCCATGAGCAGTTCTTC.

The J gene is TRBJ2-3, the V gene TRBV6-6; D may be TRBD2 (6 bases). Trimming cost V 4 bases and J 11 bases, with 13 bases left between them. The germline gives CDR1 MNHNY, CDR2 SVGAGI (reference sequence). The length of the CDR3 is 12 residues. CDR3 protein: CASSSKEGKQYF. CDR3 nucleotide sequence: TGTGCCAGCAGTTCCAAGGAGGGCAAGCAGTATTTT.

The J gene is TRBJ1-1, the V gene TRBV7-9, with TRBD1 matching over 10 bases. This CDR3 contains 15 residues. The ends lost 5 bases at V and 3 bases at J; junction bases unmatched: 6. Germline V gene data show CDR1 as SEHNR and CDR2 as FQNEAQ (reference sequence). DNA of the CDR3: TGTGCCAGCAGCCCAGCGGGACAGGGGTACACTGAAGCTTTCTTT. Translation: CASSPAGQGYTEAFF.

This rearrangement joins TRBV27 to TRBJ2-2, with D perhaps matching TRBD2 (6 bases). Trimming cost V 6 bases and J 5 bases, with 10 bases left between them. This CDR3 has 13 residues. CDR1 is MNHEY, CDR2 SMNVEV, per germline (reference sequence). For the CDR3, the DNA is TGTGCCAGCAGGACCGGGGGTACCGGGGAGCTGTTTTTT. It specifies CASRTGGTGELFF.

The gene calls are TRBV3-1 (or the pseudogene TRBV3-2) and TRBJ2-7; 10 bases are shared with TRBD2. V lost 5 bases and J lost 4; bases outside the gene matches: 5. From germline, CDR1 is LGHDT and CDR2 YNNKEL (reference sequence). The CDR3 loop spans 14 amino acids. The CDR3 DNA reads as TGTGCCAGCAGCTTAGCGGGAGGTCGGTACGAGCAGTACTTC. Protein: CASSLAGGRYEQYF.

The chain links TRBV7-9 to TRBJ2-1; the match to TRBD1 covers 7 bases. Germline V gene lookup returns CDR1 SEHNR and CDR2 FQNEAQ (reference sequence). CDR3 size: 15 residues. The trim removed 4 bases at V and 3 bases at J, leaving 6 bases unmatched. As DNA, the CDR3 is TGTGCCAGCAGCTCACCTCGGGACAGCTACAATGAGCAGTTCTTC. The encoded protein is CASSSPRDSYNEQFF.

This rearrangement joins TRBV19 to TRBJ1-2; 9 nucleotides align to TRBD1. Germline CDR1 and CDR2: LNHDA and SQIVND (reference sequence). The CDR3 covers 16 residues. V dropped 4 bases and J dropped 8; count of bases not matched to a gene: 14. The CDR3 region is CASSRETGTGPRGYTF. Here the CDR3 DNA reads TGTGCCAGTAGTAGGGAAACCGGGACAGGGCCACGAGGCTACACCTTC.